A single sample gave rise to the 21 T cell receptor beta chains below, sequenced in a study of OX40 agonist ivuxolimab in advanced cancers. The method was immunoSEQ multiplex PCR; TCRdb's version includes in-frame clones alone and lacks a portion of them. The repertoire holds around 80,000 clones, with approximately 89% as singletons. Sequenced here: CD4+ or CD8+ T cells sorted from blood, sampled in a trial of the OX40 agonist ivuxolimab. These receptors came from an adult with an advanced solid tumor such as melanoma, head and neck, liver or kidney cancer.

The rearrangement uses TRBV27 and TRBJ2-5, with D uncertain. Germline-derived CDR1 and CDR2 are MNHEY and SMNVEV (reference sequence). The CDR3 is made up of 14 amino acids. V was trimmed by 5 bases and J by 5 bases, leaving 15 bases between them. Written as DNA, the CDR3 is TGTGCCAGCAGTCTCCGCATGACCGCCGAGACCCAGTACTTC. It is translated as CASSLRMTAETQYF.

The V gene is TRBV9, the J gene TRBJ2-3; D unclear. Germline CDR1 is SGDLS and CDR2 is YYNGEE. This CDR3 has 13 amino acids. V dropped 0 bases and J dropped 5 bases, with 7 bases sitting between them. CDR3 coding DNA: TGTGCCAGCAGCGTAGGGCAGAAAGATACGCAGTATTTT. It codes for CASSVGQKDTQYF.

The rearrangement joins TRBV19 to TRBJ1-1; perhaps TRBD1 as D (6 bases). This CDR3 comprises 14 residues. The germline gives CDR1 LNHDA, CDR2 SQIVND (reference sequence). V was pared by 7 bases and J by 5 bases, with 17 bases between. Here the CDR3 reads CASTGPGARTEAFF. The CDR3 DNA reads as TGTGCCAGTACCGGCCCGGGGGCGCGGACTGAAGCTTTCTTT.

The J gene is TRBJ1-2, the V gene TRBV29-1; a weak D match, TRBD1 (6 bases). In germline, CDR1 is SQVTM, CDR2 ANQGSEA. The V end lost 4 bases, the J end lost 8 bases, and 11 bases lay between the germline ends. This CDR3 is built from 11 residues. The CDR3, as DNA: TGCAGCGTTGGACGGACAGAAGGCTACACCTTC. This translates into CSVGRTEGYTF.

This clone showed up just once. The chain links TRBV19 to TRBJ1-2; TRBD1 agrees at 7 bases. The CDR3 sequence is 15 residues long. V trimming: 5 bases; J trimming: 0 bases; junction bases outside the gene matches: 6. CDR1 and CDR2 (germline): LNHDA, SQIVND (reference sequence). For the CDR3, the DNA is TGTGCCAGTAGTCCATGGGACAGCGCTAACTATGGCTACACCTTC. Its translation is CASSPWDSANYGYTF.

This sequence joins TRBV4-2 and TRBJ2-1; 8 bases map to TRBD2. Germline V gives CDR1 LGHNA, CDR2 YNFKEQ. The CDR3 sequence is 16 residues long. With V trimmed by 3 bases and J by 7 bases, 11 bases remained unmatched. The CDR3 nucleotides are TGTGCCAGCAGCCACTCCAGCGGGAGCGTCAGGAATGAGCAGTTCTTC. Translated, it gives CASSHSSGSVRNEQFF.

J is TRBJ1-4 and V is TRBV30; tentatively, D is TRBD1 (5 bases). Germline CDR1 and CDR2: GTSNPN and SVGIG (reference sequence). V was clipped by 8 bases and J by 10 bases, with 17 bases between them. The CDR3 spans 12 residues. In DNA form, the CDR3 reads TGTGCCGGGGCCGGGGCAGTCGGAAAACTGTTTTTT. Protein product: CAGAGAVGKLFF.

A single count supports this clone. The chain is built from TRBV11-3 and TRBJ2-7; perhaps TRBD1 as D (6 bases). Germline V lookup: CDR1 SGHNT, CDR2 YENEEA. V gave up 5 bases and J gave up 9 bases, with 17 bases separating them. The CDR3 has 13 residues. CDR3 residues: CASSKDSFQAQYF. CDR3 bases: TGTGCCAGCAGCAAGGACAGTTTTCAGGCGCAGTACTTC.

CDR3 in amino acids: CASSQKNGLGLLIEETQYF. CDR3 bases: TGTGCCAGCAGCCAAAAAAACGGTTTGGGCCTATTGATCGAAGAGACCCAGTACTTC. The rearrangement uses TRBV6-4 and TRBJ2-5; no firm D call. CDR3 length: 19 amino acids. V lost 6 bases, J lost 3 bases, and 29 bases lay in between. Germline V CDR1 and CDR2: MRHNA, SNTAGT.

V and J are TRBV6-1 and TRBJ2-4; D is ambiguous. The CDR3 contains 13 residues. CDR1 and CDR2 from the germline V gene are MNHNS and SASEGT. Trimming stripped 1 base from V and 6 bases from J, with 7 bases between. For the CDR3, the DNA is TGTGCCAGCAGTGAAGGCAGGATAAACATTCAGTACTTC. This gives the protein CASSEGRINIQYF.

V usage is TRBV7-8 and J usage is TRBJ1-1; TRBD1 might be the D (6 bases). Germline CDR1 SGHVS, CDR2 FQNEAQ. The CDR3 has 19 amino acids. V was trimmed by 2 bases and J by 5 bases, leaving 27 bases between them. The CDR3 DNA follows: TGTGCCAGCAGCTTAATACGACAATCGGGAAGGGGGAGAGGAACTGAAGCTTTCTTT. This encodes CASSLIRQSGRGRGTEAFF.

This chain connects TRBV29-1 to TRBJ2-7, with D possibly being TRBD2 (6 bases). CDR1 and CDR2 from the germline V gene are SQVTM and ANQGSEA. Trimming pared 5 bases from V and 6 bases from J, leaving 20 bases between. The CDR3 spans 14 residues. The CDR3 here is CSVKLAAQEGEQYF. DNA for the CDR3: TGCAGCGTTAAGTTGGCGGCCCAGGAGGGCGAGCAGTACTTC.

This clone was recorded once. The rearrangement joins TRBV5-5 to TRBJ2-7, with unresolved D. This CDR3 contains 14 residues. The V gene's germline CDR1 is SGHKS and CDR2 YYEKEE (reference sequence). Trimming removed 4 bases at V and 5 bases at J, with 16 bases between. CDR3 in amino acids: CASSPATVRNEQYF. As DNA, the CDR3 is TGTGCCAGCAGCCCAGCCACAGTCAGGAACGAGCAGTACTTC.

This chain connects TRBV18 to TRBJ2-5; tentative D call: TRBD1 (5 bases). Between the trimmed V and J ends, which lost 3 bases and 5 bases, there was a span of 16 bases. The CDR3 runs 15 residues. In germline, CDR1 is KGHSH, CDR2 LQKENI. The CDR3 here is CASSPYQGIGETQYF. The DNA for the CDR3 is TGTGCCAGCTCACCCTACCAGGGTATAGGGGAGACCCAGTACTTC.

The V call is TRBV28, the J call TRBJ2-3; 12 nucleotides agree with TRBD2. CDR1 is MDHEN and CDR2 is SYDVKM in the germline V gene. J lost 2 bases, V lost 6 bases, and 3 bases had no gene match. The CDR3 has 15 amino acids. The CDR3 DNA reads TGTGCCAGCAGGCTAGCGGGAGGGTTCACAGATACGCAGTATTTT. Translation gives CASRLAGGFTDTQYF.

This chain uses TRBV5-1 with TRBJ2-2, with unresolved D. This CDR3 has 14 amino acids. CDR1 and CDR2 (germline): SGHRS, YFSETQ. Deletions cut 3 bases from V and 1 base from J, with 7 bases between. The CDR3 sequence: CASSSIWNTGELFF. CDR3 coding DNA: TGCGCCAGCAGCTCAATATGGAACACCGGGGAGCTGTTTTTT.

The chain carries TRBV19 and TRBJ2-3; no clear D. V was trimmed by 3 bases and J by 1 base, leaving 8 bases between them. The CDR3 contains 14 residues. CDR1 LNHDA and CDR2 SQIVND come from the germline V gene (reference sequence). The CDR3 DNA sequence: TGTGCCAGTAGTATGGGGATGGGCACAGATACGCAGTATTTT. As protein: CASSMGMGTDTQYF.

J is TRBJ1-4 and V is TRBV10-1; D perhaps matches TRBD1 (6 bases). V lost 0 bases and J lost 11, with 16 bases in between. The germline CDR1 and CDR2 sequences are WNHNN and SYGVQD (reference sequence). The CDR3 is 15 amino acids. The CDR3 is CASSESGALEGKLFF. The CDR3 DNA is TGCGCCAGCAGTGAGTCGGGGGCCTTAGAGGGGAAACTGTTTTTT.

The chain couples TRBV12-2 to TRBJ2-6. TRBV12-2 is annotated as a pseudogene. This CDR3 region has 18 residues. The CDR3, as DNA: TGTGCAAGTCCCCCCGGGGCCCAGGTACCATTCGGGGCCAACGTCCTGACTTTC. Its protein is CASPPGAQVPFGANVLTF.

V gene TRBV19 combines with J gene TRBJ1-1; weak D call: TRBD1 (6 bases). Germline-derived CDR1 and CDR2 are LNHDA and SQIVND (reference sequence). Trimming took off 7 bases at V and 5 bases at J, with 14 bases between the two ends. This CDR3 is built from 13 residues. The CDR3 DNA is TGTGCCAGTAAGCAGGGGCGAAGAACTGAAGCTTTCTTT. Translated: CASKQGRRTEAFF.

The CDR3 protein is CASVLTGFSYEQYF. Written as DNA, the CDR3 is TGTGCCAGCGTGTTGACAGGGTTTTCCTACGAGCAGTACTTC. The chain is built from TRBV28 and TRBJ2-7; 7 bases are a match to TRBD1. The V segment lost 8 bases and the J segment 1 base; nucleotides outside the gene matches: 8. The CDR3 covers 14 residues. In germline, CDR1 is MDHEN, CDR2 SYDVKM.